This T cell receptor (beta chain) came from a study of blood T cell repertoires in COVID-19. As originally analysed: Reference gene primer amplification gave nucleated cell count estimates. Sequencing used immunoSEQ multiplex PCR; TCRdb keeps in-frame clones, though not all of them. That table furnishes V, J and clone size, whereas the DNA furnished D and trimming. The sample shows some 150,000 clones, around 85% of them seen only once. Germline CDR1 reads MNHNS; CDR2 reads SASEGT. The CDR3 is 13 residues long. V lost 2 bases to trimming and J lost 5 bases, with 7 bases between them. The receptor's source is a woman aged 65 to 85 with acute or convalescent COVID-19. The specimen sequenced was peripheral blood. The chain is built from TRBV6-1 and TRBJ1-5, with unresolved D. CDR3 in amino acids: CASSESPYQPQHF. The CDR3 bases are TGTGCCAGCAGTGAAAGCCCCTATCAGCCCCAGCATTTT.